This record covers a single TCR beta chain. This clone was picked up a small number of times. Its antigen is currently not known. The input lacks base qualities; no much larger clone sits a single base away. Measured from the cysteine to the phenylalanine, the CDR3 is 18 residues long. Kept here is only the CDR3 DNA, which spans 54 bases and is read in frame from base 1. A distance of 27 bases separates the germline ends of V and J, which lose 5 bases and 5 bases respectively. The germline V gene (reference sequence) gives CDR1 as LNHDA and CDR2 as SQIVND. The sample is drawn from a study of cytomegalovirus exposure and HLA in healthy donors (TCRdb year 2017). As for the study more broadly: An earlier analysis of approximately 640 of the donors reported approximately 290 Gb of sequence data and 100 million to 140 million unique TCR beta sequences from some 180 million T cells. An early release covering over 500 HLA-typed donors comprised roughly 300 gigabases of sequencing data and some 79 million unique TCR sequences. Of the roughly 400 genotyped donors, approximately 81% were placed in the genetic ancestry cluster associated with self-reported Caucasian donors. The study was designed to test whether signatures of past pathogen exposure could be identified by cataloging public T cell receptors. The study profiled the T cell repertoires of 500 to 800 subjects by immunosequencing and related them to cytomegalovirus serostatus. A separate validation cohort of approximately 120 different subjects was used in addition to the roughly 720-subject first cohort. The study combined high-throughput TCR immunosequencing, statistical association of individual TCRs with disease status, and machine learning to predict cytomegalovirus infection status. In a later analysis, previously published TCR beta repertoires from fewer than 750 donors were re-analyzed and high-resolution HLA genotyping was added so that TCR occurrence patterns could be studied. In the later analysis, no new phenotypic data were used to find candidate immune exposures; instead, reliance was placed on TCR beta sequences and their occurrence across donors. An earlier analysis of approximately 640 of the donors applied high-throughput TCR beta sequencing to assess whether each TCR beta V gene segment acted as functional or pseudogenic. Alongside the repertoire data, information on donor age, sex, ethnicity and CMV serostatus was compiled. A later genetic analysis took genome-wide SNP genotypes for about 65% of the 666 donors and used that subset as a discovery cohort. Every repertoire in the discovery cohort had been generated on one and the same sequencing platform. HLA typing covered class I and class II loci at four-digit resolution. The number of typed donors differed by locus: about 620-640 for A, B, C, DRB1 and DQB1; some 500 for DQA1; approximately 610 for DPA1; and some 450 for DPB1. A few DR-DQ haplotypes were treated as single units for association and clustering because of strong linkage in the cohort. Among approximately 370 genotyped donors of the cohort, an average of approximately 240,000 unique TCR beta nucleotide sequences was sequenced per donor, of which roughly 17% were non-productive.

Preparation of the library involved the immunoSEQ multiplex PCR assay. A mixture of 60 forward primers for TCR Vbeta segments and 13 reverse primers for TCR Jbeta segments was used in the multiplex PCR. The CDR3 region of rearranged TCR beta genes was amplified from genomic DNA with a multiplex PCR assay. The amplified TCR beta libraries were sequenced on the Illumina HiSeq System as 87-base-pair reads. Under the source paper's analysis protocol: A later analysis counted about 80 million unique TCR beta chains across the 640 or so repertoires, and roughly 9.9 million of these chains were shared by at least two donors. Raw reads were error-corrected and collapsed into unique sequences with a nearest-neighbor algorithm that merged closely related sequences to remove PCR and sequencing errors. CDR3 sequences were aligned to IMGT reference sequences to assign V, D and J gene segments. For a sequence to be retained, a match of at least six nucleotides to both a V gene segment and a J gene segment was required. A rearrangement was called productive if the CDR3 had no stop codons and remained in frame with V and J, and every other rearrangement was called non-productive. CDR3 was defined by IMGT convention, running from the second conserved V-encoded cysteine to the conserved J-encoded phenylalanine. Sequences without an unambiguous match to a single V gene segment were excluded from the earlier analysis of over 500 of the donors. An earlier analysis of 587 of the donors called V segments functional above 56.7% productive rearrangements and segregating when the between-donor standard deviation exceeded 5%. A statistical classification framework was developed to diagnose cytomegalovirus status using the catalog of TCR beta chain sequences. In a later analysis, V and J genes were assigned by comparing TCR nucleotide sequences against IMGT/GENE-DB human TR gene sequences. A later analysis assigned CDR3 sequences and most-parsimonious VDJ recombination scenarios with the TCRdist pipeline. In a later analysis, each TCR beta chain was defined by its CDR3 amino acid sequence together with its V-gene family, and reads without a unique V-gene family were excluded. A later analysis removed several hundred highly shared, low-generation-probability nucleotide sequences to deal with suspected cross-contamination and a sequencing artifact. In a later analysis, a clonal expansion index for each public chain was calculated from normalized within-repertoire ranks of inferred template counts. In a later analysis, generation probabilities were computed using a VDJ recombination model fitted to out-of-frame rearrangements, and the results were checked against IGoR. Hypergeometric tests were used in a later analysis to score TCR-TCR, TCR-HLA and TCR-CMV co-occurrence, with a repertoire-size bias correction applied to the TCR pairs. False discovery rates were estimated in a later analysis by permuting HLA or CMV assignments 20 times. In a later analysis, co-occurring TCRs were grouped using DBSCAN, and TCRdist sequence similarity was added for clustering within HLA-allele-positive subsets. For co-occurrence clustering, repertoires with fewer than 30,000 or more than 120,000 public chains were excluded, along with four to six repertoires with anomalous nucleotide sharing. As stored in TCRdb, this immuneACCESS dataset retains in-frame rearrangements with V and J assigned. A fraction of the clones does not appear; measured against another copy, unresolved V genes explain less than half of the discrepancy, and the remainder lacks a known reason. The DNA was the basis for D and trimming; V, J and clone size are from that table. The sample yields approximately 91,000 clones; around nine tenths were counted once. Roughly 9% of the sample comes from the top ten.

The research as a whole found: Assigning TCR associations to individual alleles was difficult when HLA alleles, especially DR and DQ, strongly co-occurred. The 87-base-pair reads could not distinguish some IMGT-functional V segments, including TRBV6-2 and TRBV6-3, so those segments were excluded. A cluster of highly shared sequence variants was judged likely to be a technical artifact of the sequencing pipeline. An association between a missense DCLRE1C variant and V-gene and J-gene trimming of TCR beta chains was found in a later genetic analysis and replicated in an independent cohort. CMV serostatus was the only immune exposure information available for the cohort. The authors suggested that the approach could potentially be generalized to other disease states and immunological phenotypes. In a later analysis, several top co-occurrence clusters were reported to appear linked to parvovirus B19, influenza, CMV and Epstein-Barr virus. Compared with the roughly 720-donor mean, donors in an Asian-associated ancestry cluster had fewer N-insertions in productive TCRs, according to a later genetic analysis. Linkage disequilibrium might explain the correlated functional status among segregating V segments, but an unknown experimental factor could not be ruled out. Only TCR beta chains were sequenced in this cohort, and the absence of alpha or paired-chain data limited detectable features. A further reported finding was that TCR beta sequences accurately predicted the HLA-A and HLA-B alleles for most subjects in the first cohort. In an earlier analysis of some 550 of the donors, most TCR beta V segments were observed in productive rearrangements about 87% or about 30% of the time, broadly matching IMGT annotations. The earlier analysis of around 600 of the donors excluded some 16 rarely observed V segments, including chromosome 9 orphons, because counts were too low. A later analysis found that TCR association rates varied across HLA loci, with DRB1 alleles showing the most associated TCRs and HLA-C alleles the fewest. Because HLA typing was missing for some donors at each locus, association tests included only the typed subset. The classifier was reported to diagnose cytomegalovirus status with high specificity and sensitivity in both the original cohort and the validation cohort. Presence/absence analyses assumed roughly uniform sequencing depth across donors, an assumption that may not hold. In vitro tests confirmed that a few of the cytomegalovirus-associated TCR beta chains recognize cytomegalovirus antigens. In a later analysis, most CMV-associated TCR beta chains were found to appear HLA-restricted, with HLA associations seemingly driven largely by CMV exposure. In a later analysis, HLA-associated TCR beta chains showed more clonal expansion and lower generation probabilities than non-associated chains that were equally common. A later analysis associated 16,951 TCR beta sequences with specific HLA alleles at a false discovery rate of 0.05. In the study, roughly 160 TCR beta chains were listed as associated with cytomegalovirus. Most TCR sequences were seen in very few donors, while some public TCRs were found in many individuals.

The cohort consisted of some 670 healthy bone marrow donors. At the time of sampling, all cohort members were nominally healthy, though unrecorded immune exposures were likely present. The donor tested CMV seropositive and was one of the 289 seropositive cohort members. Every donor gave a peripheral blood sample, and the peripheral blood mononuclear cells from that sample were used for TCR beta sequencing. Genomic DNA was extracted from the blood cell samples with the Qiagen DNeasy Blood Extraction Kit. The sequence was obtained from a man between 25 and 39 years old in good health and CMV-seropositive. The sequencing input was PBMCs. The V gene is TRBV19 and the J gene is TRBJ2-5; TRBD1 is a weak D gene call, 6 bases matching. The CDR3 sequence is CASSEGTRTDLERETQYF. The DNA sequence is as follows: TGTGCCAGTAGTGAGGGGACCAGGACAGACCTGGAGCGGGAGACCCAGTACTTC.